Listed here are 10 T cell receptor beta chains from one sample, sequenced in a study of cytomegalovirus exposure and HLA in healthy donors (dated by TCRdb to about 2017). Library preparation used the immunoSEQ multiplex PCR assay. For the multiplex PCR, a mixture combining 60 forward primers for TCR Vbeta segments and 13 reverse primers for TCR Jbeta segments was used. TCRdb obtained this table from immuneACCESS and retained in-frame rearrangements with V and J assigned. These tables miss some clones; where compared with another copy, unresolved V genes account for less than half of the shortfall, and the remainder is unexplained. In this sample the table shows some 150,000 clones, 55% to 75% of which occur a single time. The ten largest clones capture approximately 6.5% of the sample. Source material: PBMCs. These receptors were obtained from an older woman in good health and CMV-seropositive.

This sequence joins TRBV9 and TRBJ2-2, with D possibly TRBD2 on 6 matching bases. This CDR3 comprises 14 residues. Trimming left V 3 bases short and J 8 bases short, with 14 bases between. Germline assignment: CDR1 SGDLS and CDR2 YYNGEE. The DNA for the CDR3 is TGTGCCAGCAGCGCGGACTACCGCAGGGGGGAGCTGTTTTTT. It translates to CASSADYRRGELFF.

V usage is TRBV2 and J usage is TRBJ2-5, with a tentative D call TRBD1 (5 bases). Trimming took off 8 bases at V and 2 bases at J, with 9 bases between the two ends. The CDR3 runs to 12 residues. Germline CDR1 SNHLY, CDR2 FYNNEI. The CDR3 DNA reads TGTGCCAGCGGGGCCGTACAAGAGACCCAGTACTTC. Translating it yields CASGAVQETQYF. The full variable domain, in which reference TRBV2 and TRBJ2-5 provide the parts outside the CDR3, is EPEVTQTPSHQVTQMGQEVILRCVPISNHLYFYWYRQILGQKVEFLVSFYNNEISEKSEIFDDQFSVERPDGSNFTLKIRSTKLEDSAMYFCASGAVQETQYFGPGTRLLVL.

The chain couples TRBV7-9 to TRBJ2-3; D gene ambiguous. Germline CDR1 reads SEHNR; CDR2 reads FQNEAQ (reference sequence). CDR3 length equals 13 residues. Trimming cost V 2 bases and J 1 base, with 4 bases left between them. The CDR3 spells CASSLSGTDTQYF. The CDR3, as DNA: TGTGCCAGCAGCTTATCAGGCACAGATACGCAGTATTTT.

The CDR3 coding sequence is TGTGCCCCTCTTTTAGTCCTCCCCCAAGAGACCCAGTACTTC. Translated: CAPLLVLPQETQYF. The chain uses TRBV10-3 and TRBJ2-5, with D hard to call. The CDR3 contains 14 residues. V lost 11 bases, J lost 1 base, and 17 bases lay in between. The germline gives CDR1 ENHRY, CDR2 SYGVKD.

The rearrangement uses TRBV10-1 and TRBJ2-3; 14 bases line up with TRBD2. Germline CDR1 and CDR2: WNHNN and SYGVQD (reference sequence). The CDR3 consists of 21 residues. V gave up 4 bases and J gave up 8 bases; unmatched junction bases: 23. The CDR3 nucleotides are TGCGCCAGCAGTGGGATCTACACCGGACTAGCGGGAGGTCATGGAAAGGGTACGCAGTATTTT. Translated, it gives CASSGIYTGLAGGHGKGTQYF.

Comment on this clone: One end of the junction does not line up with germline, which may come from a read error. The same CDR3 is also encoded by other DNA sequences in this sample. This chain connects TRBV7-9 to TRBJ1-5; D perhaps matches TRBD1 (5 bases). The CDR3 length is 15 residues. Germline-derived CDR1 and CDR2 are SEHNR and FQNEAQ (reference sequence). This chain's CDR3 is CASSRGGGENQPQHF. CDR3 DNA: TGCGCCAGCAGCCGGGGGGGTGGAGAGAATCAGCCCCAGCATTTT. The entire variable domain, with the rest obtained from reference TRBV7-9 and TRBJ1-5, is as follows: DTGVSQNPRHKITKRGQNVTFRCDPISEHNRLYWYRQTLGQGPEFLTYFQNEAQLEKSRLLSDRFSAERPKGSFSTLEIQRTEQGDSAMYLCASSRGGGENQPQHFGDGTRLSIL.

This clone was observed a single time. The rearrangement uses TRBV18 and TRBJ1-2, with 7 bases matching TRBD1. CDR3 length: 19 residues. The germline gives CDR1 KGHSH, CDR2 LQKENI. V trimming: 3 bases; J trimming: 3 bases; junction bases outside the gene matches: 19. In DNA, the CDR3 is TGTGCCAGCTCACCGGATCTGGGAGCCAGGGGGGCACTAGACTATGGCTACACCTTC. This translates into CASSPDLGARGALDYGYTF.

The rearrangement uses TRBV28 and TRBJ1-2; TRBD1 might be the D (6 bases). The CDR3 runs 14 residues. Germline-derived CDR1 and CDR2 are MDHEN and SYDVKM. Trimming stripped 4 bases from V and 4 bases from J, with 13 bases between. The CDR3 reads CASSSFRGGYGYTF. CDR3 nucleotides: TGTGCCAGCAGTTCTTTCAGGGGCGGCTATGGCTACACCTTC.

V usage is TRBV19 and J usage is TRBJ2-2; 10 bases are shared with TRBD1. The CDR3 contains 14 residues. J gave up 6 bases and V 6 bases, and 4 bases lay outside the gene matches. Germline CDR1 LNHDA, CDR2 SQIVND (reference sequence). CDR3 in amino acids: CASRLGQGAGELFF. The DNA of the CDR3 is TGTGCCAGTAGACTCGGACAGGGGGCCGGGGAGCTGTTTTTT.

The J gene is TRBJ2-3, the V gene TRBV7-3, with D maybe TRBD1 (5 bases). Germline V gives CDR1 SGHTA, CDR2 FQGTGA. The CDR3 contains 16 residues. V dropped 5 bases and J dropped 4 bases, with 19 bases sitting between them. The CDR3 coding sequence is TGTGCCAGCAGCCTGATGCTTGGGGCCGAGCCAGATACGCAGTATTTT. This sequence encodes CASSLMLGAEPDTQYF. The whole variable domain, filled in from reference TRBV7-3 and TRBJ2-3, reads GAGVSQTPSNKVTEKGKYVELRCDPISGHTALYWYRQSLGQGPEFLIYFQGTGAADDSGLPNDRFFAVRPEGSVSTLKIQRTERGDSAVYLCASSLMLGAEPDTQYFGPGTRLTVL.